Sample share makes the clone carrying this T cell receptor (beta chain) medium-sized. Each gene name is a mouse one. The read halts 4 residues ahead of the CDR3 end, with the missing end drawn from the germline J gene. The entry originates in a study of CD8+ T cells in alopecia areata. Germline CDR1 reads GKSSPN; CDR2 reads SITVG. The ends lost 2 bases at V and 3 bases at J; junction bases unmatched: 6. CDR3 length equals 15 residues. cDNA prepared by RNA extraction and subsequent reverse transcription served as the template for sequencing. Profiled with immunoSEQ multiplex PCR; TCRdb holds only in-frame clones, not every one. Observed in the sample are 3,000 or so clones, none of them singletons.

The V call is TRBV31, the J call TRBJ2-2; 7 positions match TRBD1. Sequencing was carried out using lesional skin. This clonotype originated in a C3H/HeJ mouse with alopecia areata. This line is of MHC haplotype H2-k. The part of the CDR3 DNA that was read is TGTGCCTGGAGTTCACAGGGGAGAGACACCGGG. Protein product: CAWSSQGRDTG. The complete CDR3 protein is CAWSSQGRDTGQLYF.